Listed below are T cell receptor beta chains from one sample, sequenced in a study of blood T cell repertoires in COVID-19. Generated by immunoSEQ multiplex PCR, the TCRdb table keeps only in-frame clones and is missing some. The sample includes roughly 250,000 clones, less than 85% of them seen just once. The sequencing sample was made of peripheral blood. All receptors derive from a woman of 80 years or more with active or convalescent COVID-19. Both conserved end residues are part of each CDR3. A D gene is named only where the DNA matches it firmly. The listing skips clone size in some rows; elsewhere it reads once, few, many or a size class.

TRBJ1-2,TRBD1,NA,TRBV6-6,CASRDRDSRNYGYTF,TGTGCCAGCAGAGACAGGGATAGTCGGAACTATGGCTACACCTTC
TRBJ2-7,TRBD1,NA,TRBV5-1,CASSLAAEGAGEQYF,TGCGCCAGCAGCTTGGCCGCAGAGGGGGCTGGTGAGCAGTACTTC
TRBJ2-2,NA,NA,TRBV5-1,CASSLDTANTGELFF,TGCGCCAGCAGCTTGGACACCGCGAACACCGGGGAGCTGTTTTTT
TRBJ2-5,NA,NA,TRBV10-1,CASSEAGEETQYF,TGCGCCAGCAGTGAGGCAGGGGAAGAGACCCAGTACTTC
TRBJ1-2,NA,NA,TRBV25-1,CASSDSRYGYTF,TGTGCCAGCAGTGATTCCCGCTATGGCTACACCTTC
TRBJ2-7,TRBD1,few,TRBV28,CASSLLGDRAYEQYF,TGTGCCAGCAGTTTATTGGGGGACAGGGCCTACGAGCAGTACTTC
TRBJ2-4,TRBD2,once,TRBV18,CASSPPASGRRAKNIQYF,TGTGCCAGCTCACCACCGGCTAGCGGGAGACGAGCCAAAAACATTCAGTACTTC
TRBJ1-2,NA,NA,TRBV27,CASSLSSPGVYGYTF,TGTGCCAGCAGTTTATCGAGCCCGGGGGTCTATGGCTACACCTTC
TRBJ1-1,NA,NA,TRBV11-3,CASSLDGGYEAFF,TGTGCCAGCAGCTTAGATGGGGGGTATGAAGCTTTCTTT
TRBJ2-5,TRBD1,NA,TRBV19,CASRRGGEETQYF,TGTGCCAGTAGAAGAGGGGGCGAAGAGACCCAGTACTTC
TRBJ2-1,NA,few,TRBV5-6,CASSADVGQFF,TGTGCCAGCAGCGCGGATGTCGGGCAGTTCTTC
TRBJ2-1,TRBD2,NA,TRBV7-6,CASSYGTTEQFF,TGTGCCAGCAGCTACGGGACTACCGAGCAGTTCTTC
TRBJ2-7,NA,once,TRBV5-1,CASSVGPSSYEQYF,TGCGCCAGCAGCGTGGGACCTAGCTCCTACGAGCAGTACTTC
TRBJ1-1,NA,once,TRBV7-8,CASSKRTTKNTEAFF,TGTGCCAGCAGCAAACGGACAACTAAAAACACTGAAGCTTTCTTT
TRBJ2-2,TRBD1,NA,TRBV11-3,CASSRGQGAHGELFF,TGTGCCAGCAGCCGTGGACAGGGGGCGCACGGGGAGCTGTTTTTT
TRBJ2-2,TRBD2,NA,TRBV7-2,CASSATSGRFGELFF,TGTGCCAGCAGCGCCACTAGCGGGAGGTTCGGGGAGCTGTTTTTT
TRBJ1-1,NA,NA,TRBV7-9,CASSLGAGLNTEAFF,TGTGCCAGCAGCTTAGGGGCAGGGTTAAACACTGAAGCTTTCTTT
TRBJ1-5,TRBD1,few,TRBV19,CASRGQANQPQHF,TGTGCCAGTAGAGGACAGGCAAATCAGCCCCAGCATTTT
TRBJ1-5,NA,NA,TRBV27,CASSLRGASYSNQPQHF,TGTGCCAGCAGTTTACGGGGGGCTAGTTATAGCAATCAGCCCCAGCATTTT
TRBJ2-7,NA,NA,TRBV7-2,CASSAGWAYEQYF,TGTGCCAGCAGCGCAGGGTGGGCCTACGAGCAGTACTTC
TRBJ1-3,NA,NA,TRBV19,CASSLYRNSGNTIYF,TGTGCCAGTAGTCTCTACAGAAACTCTGGAAACACCATATATTTT
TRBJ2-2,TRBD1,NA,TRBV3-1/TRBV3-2,CASSQPRTGENTGELFF,TGTGCCAGCAGCCAACCGCGGACAGGGGAGAACACCGGGGAGCTGTTTTTT
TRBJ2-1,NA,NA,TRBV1,CTSSQDLGLAGEGEQFF,TGCACCAGCAGCCAAGATTTGGGGCTAGCGGGAGAAGGTGAGCAGTTCTTC
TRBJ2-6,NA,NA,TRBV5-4,CASSFENSGANVLTF,TGTGCCAGCAGCTTTGAGAACTCTGGGGCCAACGTCCTGACTTTC
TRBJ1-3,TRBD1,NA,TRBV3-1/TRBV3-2,CASSPRQGGLSGNTIYF,TGTGCCAGCAGCCCCCGACAGGGTGGCCTCTCTGGAAACACCATATATTTT
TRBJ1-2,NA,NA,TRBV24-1,CATSDDVGGNYGYTF,TGTGCCACCAGTGACGATGTGGGGGGTAACTATGGCTACACCTTC
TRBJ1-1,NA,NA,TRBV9,CASSAPSQLGGTEAFF,TGTGCCAGCAGCGCCCCTTCACAACTCGGGGGCACTGAAGCTTTCTTT
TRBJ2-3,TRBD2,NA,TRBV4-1,CASSQGVAGGFSDTQYF,TGCGCCAGCAGCCAGGGGGTAGCGGGAGGATTTTCAGATACGCAGTATTTT
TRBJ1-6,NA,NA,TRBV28,CASSPGDNYNSPLHF,TGTGCCAGCAGTCCAGGGGACAACTATAATTCACCCCTCCACTTT
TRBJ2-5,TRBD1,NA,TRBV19,CASSFEPGGTAETQYF,TGTGCCAGTAGTTTCGAACCAGGGGGCACTGCGGAGACCCAGTACTTC
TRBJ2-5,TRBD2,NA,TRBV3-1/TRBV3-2,CASSQAAGGVRVTQYF,TGTGCCAGCAGCCAAGCAGCGGGAGGGGTCAGGGTGACCCAGTACTTC
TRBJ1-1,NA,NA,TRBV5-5,CASSSAGHRNTEAFF,TGTGCCAGCAGCTCAGCGGGACATAGGAACACTGAAGCTTTCTTT
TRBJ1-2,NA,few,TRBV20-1,CSASSVWTANGYTF,TGCAGTGCTAGTAGTGTCTGGACAGCCAATGGCTACACCTTC
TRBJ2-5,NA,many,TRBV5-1,CASRATGDNQETQYF,TGCGCCAGCAGAGCTACCGGGGACAACCAAGAGACCCAGTACTTC